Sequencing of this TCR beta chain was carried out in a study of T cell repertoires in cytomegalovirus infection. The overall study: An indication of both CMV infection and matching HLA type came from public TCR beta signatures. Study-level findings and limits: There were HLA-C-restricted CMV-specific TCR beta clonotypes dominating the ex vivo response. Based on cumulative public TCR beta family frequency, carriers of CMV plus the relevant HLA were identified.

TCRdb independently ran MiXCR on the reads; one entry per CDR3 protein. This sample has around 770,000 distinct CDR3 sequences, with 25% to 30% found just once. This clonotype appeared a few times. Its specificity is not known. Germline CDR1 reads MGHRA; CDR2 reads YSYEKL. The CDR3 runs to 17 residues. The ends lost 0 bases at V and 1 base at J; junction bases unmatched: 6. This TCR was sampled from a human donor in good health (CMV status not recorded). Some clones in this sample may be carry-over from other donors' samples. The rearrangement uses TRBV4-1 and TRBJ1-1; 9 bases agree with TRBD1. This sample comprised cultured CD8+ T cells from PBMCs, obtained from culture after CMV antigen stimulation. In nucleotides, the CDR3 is TGCGCCAGCAGCCAAGATGTGGGGACAGGGACGAACACTGAAGCTTTCTTT. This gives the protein CASSQDVGTGTNTEAFF.